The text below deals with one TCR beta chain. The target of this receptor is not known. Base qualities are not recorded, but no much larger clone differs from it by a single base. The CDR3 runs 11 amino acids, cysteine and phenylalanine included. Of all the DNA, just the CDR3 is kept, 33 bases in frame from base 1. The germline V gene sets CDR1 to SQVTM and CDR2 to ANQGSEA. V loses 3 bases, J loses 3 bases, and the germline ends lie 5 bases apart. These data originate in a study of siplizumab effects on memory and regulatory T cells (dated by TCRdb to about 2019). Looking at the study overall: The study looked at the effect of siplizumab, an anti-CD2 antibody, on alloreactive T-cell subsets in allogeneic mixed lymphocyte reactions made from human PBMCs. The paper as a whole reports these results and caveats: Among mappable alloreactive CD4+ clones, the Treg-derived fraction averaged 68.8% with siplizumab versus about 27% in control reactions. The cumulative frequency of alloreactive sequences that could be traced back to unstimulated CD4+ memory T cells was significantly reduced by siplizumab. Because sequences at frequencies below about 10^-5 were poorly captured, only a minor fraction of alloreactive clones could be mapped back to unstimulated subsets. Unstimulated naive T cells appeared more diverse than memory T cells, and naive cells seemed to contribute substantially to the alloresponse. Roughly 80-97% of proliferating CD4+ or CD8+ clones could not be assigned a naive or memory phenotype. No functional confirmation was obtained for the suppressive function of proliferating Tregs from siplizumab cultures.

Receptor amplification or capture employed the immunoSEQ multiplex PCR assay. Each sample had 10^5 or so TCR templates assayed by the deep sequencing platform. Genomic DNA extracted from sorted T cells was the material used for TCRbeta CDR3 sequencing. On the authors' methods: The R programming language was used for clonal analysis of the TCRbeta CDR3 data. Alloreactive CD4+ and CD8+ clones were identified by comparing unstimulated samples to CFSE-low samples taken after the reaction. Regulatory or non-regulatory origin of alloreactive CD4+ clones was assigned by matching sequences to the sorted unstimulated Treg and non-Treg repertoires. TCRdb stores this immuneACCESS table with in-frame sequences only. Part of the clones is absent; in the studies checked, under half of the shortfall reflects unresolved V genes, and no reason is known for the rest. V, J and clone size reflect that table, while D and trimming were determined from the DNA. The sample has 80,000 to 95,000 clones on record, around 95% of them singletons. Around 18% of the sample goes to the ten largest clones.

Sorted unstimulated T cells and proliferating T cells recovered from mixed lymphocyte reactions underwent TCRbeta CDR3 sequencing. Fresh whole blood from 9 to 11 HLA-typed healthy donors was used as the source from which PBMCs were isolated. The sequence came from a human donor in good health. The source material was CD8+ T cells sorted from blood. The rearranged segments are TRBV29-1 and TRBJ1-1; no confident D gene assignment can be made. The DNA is TGCAGCGTTGACGTAGACACTGAAGCTTTCTTT. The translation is CSVDVDTEAFF.